One TCR beta chain is described in this entry. The CDR3 spans 15 residues. Germline CDR1 reads DFQATT; CDR2 reads SNEGSKA (reference sequence). Losses at the gene ends were 4 bases for V and 5 bases for J; bases not matched to a gene: 12. A second PCR, run for about 7 to 12 cycles, used a sample-barcoded 5' primer plus a J-beta primer mix. Using its own MiXCR run on the 5' RACE reads, TCRdb lists one record per CDR3 protein. The data hold roughly 800,000 distinct CDR3 sequences, with around 25% observed a single time. These data originate in a study of blood T cells in healthy people across ages. These data are also associated with another study on T cells of mothers and their children.

The source is a boy aged 5-17 years in good health. The J gene is TRBJ2-7, the V gene TRBV20-1; 9 bases fit TRBD1. The sequenced sample was blood. The CDR3 DNA sequence: TGCAGTGCTAAGGATGGGACAGGGTATGTCCACGAGCAGTACTTC. As protein: CSAKDGTGYVHEQYF.